These 15 T cell receptor beta chains share one sample of origin, sequenced in a study of T-cell reconstitution after alpha-beta-depleted transplantation in children. Unique molecular identifiers were used in preparing the TCRbeta library. TCRdb called the PCR reads again in MiXCR, with one record for every CDR3 protein. Altogether about 510,000 distinct CDR3 sequences are present, over 9.5% being singletons, with the ten largest covering less than 15%. The sample was PBMCs, mostly from graft donor cells, taken 180 days after TCRalphabeta/CD19-depleted stem cell transplant. All receptors come from a female patient aged 2-9 years who had a stem cell transplant for aplastic anemia, so the T cells may come from the graft donor.

As concerns this clonotype: A read error is likely, as this CDR3 ends without the conserved phenylalanine or tryptophan. Because the CDR3's place on the DNA is in doubt, the DNA is left out and the CDR3 is given as listed by TCRdb. The rearrangement uses TRBV7-9 and TRBJ1-3; TRBD1 reflects the table's D call only, with no check against the DNA. Germline V CDR1 and CDR2: SEHNR, FQNEAQ (reference sequence). The CDR3 adds up to 11 amino acids, both ends counted. Here the CDR3 reads CASSLGGTGMI.

The chain has TRBV12-3 or TRBV12-4 and TRBJ2-5; 10 bases are a match to TRBD1. V gave up 6 bases and J gave up 3 bases; unmatched junction bases: 4. The CDR3 is 14 residues long. In nucleotides, the CDR3 is TGTGCCAGCAGCTCGGGACAGGGGAAAGAGACCCAGTACTTC. Protein product: CASSSGQGKETQYF.

In its sample, this clonotype was seen many times. The chain recombines TRBV28 with TRBJ2-4, with TRBD1 identical over 7 bases. The CDR3 is 13 residues long. CDR1 is MDHEN, CDR2 SYDVKM, per germline. V shed 6 bases, J shed 9 bases, and the junction held 8 bases outside the gene matches. The chain's CDR3 is CASSPPHRGIQYF. The DNA of the CDR3 is TGTGCCAGCAGCCCTCCCCACAGGGGCATTCAGTACTTC.

At least ten counts were recorded for this clonotype. The chain employs TRBV5-1 and TRBJ2-7; D is undetermined. CDR1 is SGHRS and CDR2 is YFSETQ in the germline V gene. The germline V and J ends were trimmed by 0 bases and 5 bases, with 9 bases remaining between them. The CDR3 sequence is 13 residues long. In DNA form, the CDR3 reads TGCGCCAGCAGCTTGGCGGACGGCCACGAGCAGTACTTC. This translates into CASSLADGHEQYF.

This clonotype was picked up a small number of times. The chain uses TRBV21-1 and TRBJ1-2. TRBV21-1 constitutes a pseudogene. The CDR3 length is 14 residues. The CDR3 DNA is TGTGCCAGCTTATCGGCGGAAGGCAACTATGGCTACACCTTC. Its protein product is CASLSAEGNYGYTF.

V and J are TRBV5-6 and TRBJ2-1; tentative D call: TRBD2 (6 bases). The ends were cut back, 0 bases at V and 6 bases at J, with 13 bases in the middle. Germline CDR1 SGHDT, CDR2 YYEEEE. The CDR3 is made up of 15 amino acids. CDR3 DNA: TGTGCCAGCAGCTTGGTAGCGGAGAGGGGCAATGAGCAGTTCTTC. Its protein product is CASSLVAERGNEQFF.

This clonotype was observed at least ten times. V usage is TRBV12-3 or TRBV12-4 and J usage is TRBJ2-7; D is undetermined. The CDR3 has 13 residues. The V end was cut by 4 bases, the J end by 5 bases, with 12 bases between. The DNA for the CDR3 is TGTGCCAGCAGTTGGTCCTTTACCCACGAGCAGTACTTC. Residues: CASSWSFTHEQYF.

This clonotype came up a few times. This chain links TRBV12-5 with TRBJ2-1; D might be TRBD1 or TRBD2, each matching 5 bases. The CDR3 has 12 amino acids. Germline V gene data show CDR1 as LGHNT and CDR2 as FRNRAP. V lost 5 bases to trimming and J lost 10 bases, with 12 bases between them. CDR3: CASGEGFGEQFF. The CDR3 nucleotides read TGTGCTAGTGGTGAGGGGTTCGGGGAGCAGTTCTTC.

This clonotype has a handful of counts. The rearrangement joins TRBV20-1 to TRBJ2-3, with 9 bases matching TRBD2. The CDR3 runs to 16 residues. Trimming removed 1 base from V and 2 bases from J; junction bases left unmatched: 7. Germline CDR1 reads DFQATT; CDR2 reads SNEGSKA (reference sequence). CDR3 coding DNA: TGCAGTGCTAGAGTAACGACTAGCGGACTCACAGATACGCAGTATTTT. Amino acids: CSARVTTSGLTDTQYF.

This clonotype was observed a few times. The genes are TRBV7-2 and TRBJ2-7; tentatively, D is TRBD2 (5 bases). Germline loops: CDR1 SGHTA, CDR2 FQGNSA. The CDR3 sequence is 15 residues long. Trimming removed 7 bases from V and 3 bases from J, with 19 bases in between. The CDR3 DNA sequence: TGTGCCAGCACCCGTACGAGGGCCTTTAACTACGAGCAGTACTTC. The encoded protein is CASTRTRAFNYEQYF.

V is TRBV5-1 and J is TRBJ2-7; 10 bases match TRBD2. Trimming took 4 bases from V and 0 from J; bases not matched to a gene: 4. This CDR3 is built from 15 residues. Germline CDR1 is SGHRS and CDR2 is YFSETQ. DNA of the CDR3: TGCGCCAGCAGCGATGGACTAGCGGACTCCTACGAGCAGTACGTC. It yields the protein CASSDGLADSYEQYV.

This clonotype has more than one count but fewer than ten. V is TRBV5-1 and J is TRBJ2-7, with D unclear. In germline, CDR1 is SGHRS, CDR2 YFSETQ. The CDR3 spans 12 residues. V lost 1 base and J 12 bases, leaving 14 bases between the germline ends. The CDR3 reads CASSLSNSALYF. In nucleotides, the CDR3 is TGCGCCAGCAGCTTGTCAAACAGCGCCTTGTACTTC.

The V call is TRBV5-6, the J call TRBJ2-3; 10 nucleotides align to TRBD2. After removal of 1 base from V and 5 bases from J, the junction contained 4 bases not matched to a gene. This CDR3 region has 15 residues. Germline V gene sequence: CDR1 SGHDT, CDR2 YYEEEE. The DNA of the CDR3 is TGTGCCAGCAGCTTGCCTAGCGGGAGTAGAGATACGCAGTATTTT. It specifies CASSLPSGSRDTQYF.

This clonotype was recorded a few times. The V and J genes are TRBV2 and TRBJ2-3; the match to TRBD1 covers 8 bases. This CDR3 is 11 amino acids long. The germline gives CDR1 SNHLY, CDR2 FYNNEI. Trimming removed 8 bases from V and 14 bases from J; junction bases left unmatched: 9. CDR3 nucleotides: TGTGCCAGCCAGGGGGCCATTCTAGTGTATTTT. This gives the protein CASQGAILVYF.

This clonotype showed up just a few times. The V call is TRBV29-1, the J call TRBJ2-1, with TRBD1 identical over 8 bases. Germline V CDR1 and CDR2: SQVTM, ANQGSEA. CDR3 size: 15 residues. V lost 7 bases and J lost 3; bases outside the gene matches: 11. The CDR3 DNA reads as TGCAGCGGAGGCGGGACAGGAGGACTCTACAATGAGCAGTTCTTC. It is translated as CSGGGTGGLYNEQFF.